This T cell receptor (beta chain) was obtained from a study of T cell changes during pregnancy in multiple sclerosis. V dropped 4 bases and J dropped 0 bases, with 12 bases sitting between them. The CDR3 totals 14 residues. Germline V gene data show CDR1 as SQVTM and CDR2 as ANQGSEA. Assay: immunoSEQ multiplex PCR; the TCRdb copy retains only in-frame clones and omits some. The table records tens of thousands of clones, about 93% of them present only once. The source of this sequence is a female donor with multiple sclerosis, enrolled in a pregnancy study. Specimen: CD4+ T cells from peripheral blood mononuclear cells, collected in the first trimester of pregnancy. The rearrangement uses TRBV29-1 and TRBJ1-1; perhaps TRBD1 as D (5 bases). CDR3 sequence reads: CSVGQDRLNTEAFF. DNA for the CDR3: TGCAGCGTTGGTCAAGACAGACTGAACACTGAAGCTTTCTTT.